These 16 T cell receptor beta chains share one sample of origin, sequenced in a study of CD8 T cells in ankylosing spondylitis. General study results and limits: It appeared that ankylosing spondylitis blood was characterized by a TCR beta motif of under ten highly homologous variants.

These receptors are not linked to any known antigen. TCRdb reprocessed the 5' RACE reads via MiXCR and lists one record per CDR3 protein. The data show around 450,000 distinct CDR3 sequences, roughly 26% seen once. Material for sequencing was blood, either unsorted or a sorted T cell fraction (not recorded which). These receptors originate from a male donor with ankylosing spondylitis.

This sequence joins TRBV10-3 and TRBJ1-1; a weak D match, TRBD1 (5 bases). V was clipped by 6 bases and J by 0 bases, with 8 bases between them. The germline V gene encodes CDR1 ENHRY and CDR2 SYGVKD. The CDR3 is 13 residues long. CDR3 amino acids: CAIRQVLNTEAFF. CDR3 coding DNA: TGTGCCATCAGACAGGTGTTGAACACTGAAGCTTTCTTT.

The chain has TRBV12-3 or TRBV12-4 and TRBJ2-3; 11 bases are shared with TRBD2. The V gene end was trimmed by 5 bases and the J gene end by 4 bases; junction bases not matched to a gene: 8. The CDR3 covers 16 residues. This CDR3 reads CASSVTSGSGSDTQYF. The CDR3 DNA reads as TGTGCCAGCAGTGTCACTAGCGGGAGTGGGTCAGATACGCAGTATTTT.

The chain's CDR3 is CASSLEGFGADTQYF. The CDR3 DNA sequence: TGTGCCAGCAGCTTAGAGGGCTTCGGGGCAGATACGCAGTATTTT. J is TRBJ2-3 and V is TRBV7-2, with a weak D call TRBD2 (5 bases). Trimming shortened V by 1 base and J by 4 bases, and 12 bases separated the two germline ends. CDR1 and CDR2 (germline): SGHTA, FQGNSA. CDR3 length: 15 residues.

This clonotype has only a few counts. The rearrangement uses TRBV5-1 and TRBJ1-2, with 7 bases that match TRBD1. The junction had 2 bases not matched to a gene; V was cut back by 4 bases and J by 2 bases. The CDR3 covers 13 residues. From germline, CDR1 is SGHRS and CDR2 YFSETQ. The CDR3 sequence is CASSEGQNYGYTF. The CDR3 DNA reads as TGCGCCAGCAGCGAGGGACAGAACTATGGCTACACCTTC. Variable domain in full (rest from reference TRBV5-1 and TRBJ1-2): KAGVTQTPRYLIKTRGQQVTLSCSPISGHRSVSWYQQTPGQGLQFLFEYFSETQRNKGNFPGRFSGRQFSNSRSEMNVSTLELGDSALYLCASSEGQNYGYTFGSGTRLTVV.

The table lists this clonotype with a few counts. The CDR3 DNA sequence: TGTGCCAGCAGCTGGCCTGACTGGCGGGAGGGCCATGAGCAGTTCTTC. Translated: CASSWPDWREGHEQFF. The chain uses TRBV5-4 and TRBJ2-1; 9 positions match TRBD2. This CDR3 has 16 amino acids. V shed 3 bases, J shed 8 bases, and the junction held 12 bases outside the gene matches. The germline V gene encodes CDR1 SGHNT and CDR2 YYREEE (reference sequence). The full variable domain, in which reference TRBV5-4 and TRBJ2-1 provide the parts outside the CDR3, is ETGVTQSPTHLIKTRGQQVTLRCSSQSGHNTVSWYQQALGQGPQFIFQYYREEENGRGNFPPRFSGLQFPNYSSELNVNALELDDSALYLCASSWPDWREGHEQFFGPGTRLTVL.

CDR3: CSVLVSGNTIYF. CDR3 nucleotides: TGCAGCGTTTTAGTTTCTGGAAACACCATATATTTT. The rearrangement joins TRBV29-1 to TRBJ1-3; D is undetermined. The CDR3 contains 12 residues. The V and J ends lost 5 bases and 1 base respectively, with 6 bases between them. Germline V gene lookup returns CDR1 SQVTM and CDR2 ANQGSEA.

This clonotype was seen a single time. The gene calls are TRBV20-1 and TRBJ2-7; D may correspond to TRBD1 or TRBD2 (6 bases each). Germline-derived CDR1 and CDR2 are DFQATT and SNEGSKA (reference sequence). The CDR3 spans 16 residues. Between the trimmed V and J ends, which lost 0 bases and 0 bases, there was a span of 15 bases. The CDR3 nucleotides read TGCAGTGCTAGAGACCGGGACACGGGAGCCTCCTACGAGCAGTACTTC. It translates to CSARDRDTGASYEQYF.

The chain combines TRBV15 with TRBJ1-1; D remains unclear. Germline V gene lookup returns CDR1 LNHNV and CDR2 YYDKDF (reference sequence). The CDR3 has 13 amino acids. The V end was cut by 11 bases, the J end by 4 bases, with 17 bases between. The CDR3 DNA reads TGTGCCGCGCACACGGGGATGGGCACTGAAGCTTTCTTT. As protein: CAAHTGMGTEAFF.

The V gene is TRBV5-8, the J gene TRBJ2-1, with 9 bases lining up with TRBD1. V shed 0 bases, J shed 6 bases, and the junction held 4 bases outside the gene matches. The CDR3 is made up of 15 amino acids. Looked up from germline, CDR1 is SGHTS and CDR2 is YDEGEE. The DNA for the CDR3 is TGTGCCAGCAGCTTGGTAAGGACAGGGGCCAATGAGCAGTTCTTC. Translation: CASSLVRTGANEQFF. The full variable domain, in which reference TRBV5-8 and TRBJ2-1 provide the parts outside the CDR3, is EAGVTQSPTHLIKTRGQQATLRCSPISGHTSVYWYQQALGLGLQFLLWYDEGEERNRGNFPPRFSGRQFPNYSSELNVNALELEDSALYLCASSLVRTGANEQFFGPGTRLTVL.

The CDR3 DNA sequence: TGCAGCGTCGGGGCTAGCGGGAGTCCGTACTACAATGAGCAGTTCTTC. Translating it yields CSVGASGSPYYNEQFF. This chain connects TRBV29-1 to TRBJ2-1; 10 bases agree with TRBD2. The CDR3 spans 16 residues. Germline V gene sequence: CDR1 SQVTM, CDR2 ANQGSEA. V lost 6 bases to trimming and J lost 3 bases; unmatched junction nucleotides: 11.

The sample holds a few counts of this clonotype. This chain links TRBV14 with TRBJ1-2; D unresolved. CDR1 and CDR2 from the germline V gene are SGHDN and FVKESK. V lost 3 bases, J lost 4 bases, and 9 bases lay in between. The CDR3 is 13 amino acids. The CDR3 DNA reads as TGTGCCAGCAGCCACGGTCCTACCTATGGCTACACCTTC. This encodes CASSHGPTYGYTF.

The V gene is TRBV6-1, the J gene TRBJ2-7; D is uncertain. The germline CDR1 and CDR2 sequences are MNHNS and SASEGT. This CDR3 region has 12 residues. Trimming left V 6 bases short and J 2 bases short, with 8 bases between. The CDR3 DNA reads as TGTGCCAGCAGAGCAACCGCCTACGAGCAGTACGTC. This encodes CASRATAYEQYV.

V and J are TRBV5-1 and TRBJ1-3; 7 bases align to TRBD1. The CDR3 spans 17 residues. The germline gives CDR1 SGHRS, CDR2 YFSETQ. V lost 1 base to trimming and J lost 0 bases; unmatched junction nucleotides: 7. The CDR3 DNA is TGCGCCAGCAGCTTGAGGGACAGTCTGAGCTCTGGAAACACCATATATTTT. Residues: CASSLRDSLSSGNTIYF.

The V gene is TRBV10-2, the J gene TRBJ2-7; TRBD2 agrees at 8 bases. CDR3 size: 15 residues. Looked up from germline, CDR1 is WSHSY and CDR2 is SAAADI. Trimming removed 3 bases from V and 3 bases from J; junction bases left unmatched: 7. CDR3 coding DNA: TGCGCCAGCAGTGATAGCGGGGCAGGGAGCTACGAGCAGTACGTC. Amino acid sequence: CASSDSGAGSYEQYV.

The CDR3 protein is CASSTQGAYNQPQHF. The CDR3 nucleotides read TGTGCCAGCAGCACCCAGGGGGCTTACAATCAGCCCCAGCATTTT. The V call is TRBV5-5, the J call TRBJ1-5; 8 positions agree with TRBD1. The CDR3 contains 15 residues. V was pared by 4 bases and J by 3 bases, with 6 bases of the junction left unmatched. Germline CDR1 SGHKS, CDR2 YYEKEE (reference sequence).

This chain joins TRBV2 and TRBJ2-2; 10 bases fit TRBD1. Germline CDR1 SNHLY, CDR2 FYNNEI. Trimming cost V 4 bases and J 6 bases; bases outside gene matches: 2. The CDR3 contains 14 residues. The DNA of the CDR3 is TGTGCCAGCAGTGCGGACAGGGGGGCCGGGGAGCTGTTTTTT. Its translation is CASSADRGAGELFF.